Here is one T cell receptor beta chain with its context. The antigen this receptor binds is unknown. The input lacks base qualities; no much larger clone sits a single base away. The cohort was made up of several hundred healthy bone marrow donors. At the time of sampling, every cohort member was nominally healthy, though immune exposures that went unrecorded were likely present. The donor was CMV seronegative and was included in the group of over 300 seronegative cohort members. A peripheral blood sample was provided by each donor, and peripheral blood mononuclear cells were used for TCR beta sequencing. The Qiagen DNeasy Blood Extraction Kit was used to extract genomic DNA from the blood cell samples. From cysteine to phenylalanine, the CDR3 is 13 amino acids long. The DNA shown is the 39-base CDR3, in frame from base 1. The junction carries 10 bases between V and J, which are trimmed by 2 bases and 3 bases respectively. Based on the germline V gene (reference sequence), the CDR1 and CDR2 sequences are GTSNPN and SVGIG.

This sample is drawn from a study of cytomegalovirus exposure and HLA in healthy donors (dated by TCRdb to about 2017). Notes on the research overall: According to an earlier analysis of around 600 of the donors, about 180 million T cells yielded some 110 million unique TCR beta sequences and 250 to 350 Gb of sequence data. Across 300 to 400 genotyped donors of the cohort, an average of roughly 250,000 unique TCR beta nucleotide sequences per donor were sequenced, and 15% to 20% of those sequences were non-productive. Typing coverage differed by locus: A, B, C, DRB1 and DQB1 were typed in roughly 620-640 donors, DQA1 in approximately 520, DPA1 in some 570, and DPB1 in about 450. The study profiled the T cell repertoires of more than 500 subjects by immunosequencing and related them to cytomegalovirus serostatus. The study combined high-throughput TCR immunosequencing, statistical association of individual TCRs with disease status, and machine learning to predict cytomegalovirus infection status. The later analysis used no new phenotypic data to find candidate immune exposures, relying instead on TCR beta sequences and their occurrence across donors. Genome-wide SNP genotypes for about 60% of the 666 donors were used in a later genetic analysis, which treated that subset as a discovery cohort. HLA typing included class I and class II loci at four-digit resolution. Among the roughly 400 genotyped donors, 75% to 90% belonged to the genetic ancestry cluster associated with self-reported Caucasian donors. Roughly 320 gigabases of sequencing data and 70 million to 95 million unique TCR sequences made up an early release that covered nearly 650 HLA-typed donors. Roughly 5 DR-DQ haplotypes were handled as single units for association and clustering because linkage in the cohort was strong. Donor age, sex, ethnicity and CMV serostatus were collected together with the repertoire data. A separate validation cohort of more than 100 different subjects was used in addition to the roughly 620-subject first cohort. A later analysis re-examined previously published TCR beta repertoires from over 500 donors and added high-resolution HLA genotyping to investigate patterns of TCR occurrence. In an earlier analysis of roughly 540 of the donors, high-throughput TCR beta sequencing was used to judge whether each TCR beta V gene segment behaved as functional or pseudogenic. The study was designed to test whether signatures of past pathogen exposure could be identified by cataloging public T cell receptors. All discovery cohort repertoires had been generated using a single sequencing platform. Findings and caveats that apply to the study as a whole: In a later genetic analysis, a missense DCLRE1C variant was associated with V-gene and J-gene trimming of TCR beta chains, and the association was replicated in an independent cohort. In the study, 150 to 200 TCR beta chains were listed as associated with cytomegalovirus. It was suggested by the authors that the approach could potentially be generalized to other disease states and immunological phenotypes. According to a later analysis, parvovirus B19, influenza, CMV and Epstein-Barr virus appeared linked to several top co-occurrence clusters. A further reported finding was that TCR beta sequences accurately predicted the HLA-A and HLA-B alleles for most subjects in the first cohort. Correlated functional status among segregating V segments might reflect linkage disequilibrium, but an unknown experimental factor could not be ruled out. An earlier analysis of around 600 of the donors showed that most TCR beta V segments appeared in productive rearrangements either about 90% or about 30% of the time, which broadly matched IMGT annotations. Most TCR sequences were seen in very few donors, while some public TCRs were found in many individuals. A few of the identified cytomegalovirus-associated TCR beta chains were confirmed in vitro to be specific for cytomegalovirus antigens. Only TCR beta chains were sequenced in this cohort, and the absence of alpha or paired-chain data limited detectable features. Compared with the roughly 710-donor mean, donors in an Asian-associated ancestry cluster had fewer N-insertions in productive TCRs, according to a later genetic analysis. In a later analysis, TCR association rates were found to vary across HLA loci, with the most associated TCRs seen for DRB1 alleles and the fewest for HLA-C alleles. The only immune exposure information available for the cohort was CMV serostatus. HLA typing was unavailable for some donors at each locus, so association tests used only the typed subset. According to a later analysis, most CMV-associated TCR beta chains appeared to be HLA-restricted, and the HLA associations seemed to be driven largely by CMV exposure. The classifier was reported to diagnose cytomegalovirus status with high specificity and sensitivity in both the original and validation cohorts. Sequencing depth was assumed to be roughly uniform across donors in the presence/absence analyses, though that assumption may not hold. When HLA alleles, especially DR and DQ, strongly co-occurred, TCR associations were difficult to assign to individual alleles. Some IMGT-functional V segments, including TRBV6-2 and TRBV6-3, could not be distinguished by the 87-base-pair reads and were therefore excluded. Specific HLA alleles were associated with 16,951 TCR beta sequences at a false discovery rate of 0.05 in a later analysis. In a later analysis, HLA-associated TCR beta chains were found to be more clonally expanded and to have lower generation probabilities than equally common non-associated chains. A cluster of highly shared sequence variants was judged likely to be a technical artifact of the sequencing pipeline. The earlier analysis of 450 to 700 of the donors excluded around 17 rarely observed V segments, including chromosome 9 orphons, because counts were too low.

Libraries were made using the immunoSEQ multiplex PCR assay. For the multiplex PCR, a mixture combining 60 forward primers for TCR Vbeta segments and 13 reverse primers for TCR Jbeta segments was used. A multiplex PCR assay on genomic DNA amplified the CDR3 region of rearranged TCR beta genes. Amplified TCR beta libraries were sequenced as 87-base-pair reads on the Illumina HiSeq System. Per the authors' processing: Across the roughly 600 repertoires, a later analysis counted some 81 million unique TCR beta chains, around 11 million of which were shared by at least two donors. To remove PCR and sequencing errors, raw reads were error-corrected and collapsed into unique sequences using a nearest-neighbor algorithm that merged closely related sequences. V, D and J gene segments were assigned by aligning CDR3 sequences to IMGT reference sequences. For a sequence to be retained, a match of at least six nucleotides to both a V gene segment and a J gene segment was required. Rearrangements were classified as productive when the CDR3 lacked stop codons and remained in frame with V and J, and all other rearrangements were classified as non-productive. CDR3 was defined by IMGT convention, running from the second conserved V-encoded cysteine to the conserved J-encoded phenylalanine. Sequences without an unambiguous match to a single V gene segment were excluded from the earlier analysis of a few hundred of the donors. In an earlier analysis of approximately 500 of the donors, a V segment was called functional when productive rearrangements were above 56.7%, and segregating when the standard deviation between donors exceeded 5%. To diagnose cytomegalovirus status from the catalog of TCR beta chain sequences, a statistical classification framework was built. In a later analysis, TCR nucleotide sequences were compared against IMGT/GENE-DB human TR gene sequences so that V and J genes could be assigned. In a later analysis, CDR3 sequences and most-parsimonious VDJ recombination scenarios were assigned using the TCRdist pipeline. In a later analysis, each TCR beta chain was defined by its CDR3 amino acid sequence together with its V-gene family, and reads without a unique V-gene family were excluded. As a way to deal with suspected cross-contamination and a sequencing artifact, a later analysis dropped under 600 nucleotide sequences that were highly shared and had low generation probability. For each public chain, a later analysis derived a clonal expansion index from normalized ranks of inferred template counts within each repertoire. In a later analysis, generation probabilities were computed with a VDJ recombination model fitted to out-of-frame rearrangements, and the resulting probabilities were checked against IGoR. A later analysis scored TCR-TCR, TCR-HLA and TCR-CMV co-occurrence with hypergeometric tests, applying a repertoire-size bias correction to TCR pairs. To estimate false discovery rates, a later analysis permuted the HLA or CMV assignments 20 times. In a later analysis, co-occurring TCRs were grouped using DBSCAN, and TCRdist sequence similarity was added for clustering within HLA-allele-positive subsets. For co-occurrence clustering, repertoires with fewer than 30,000 or more than 120,000 public chains were excluded, along with four to six repertoires with anomalous nucleotide sharing. The clones in this table, taken by TCRdb from immuneACCESS, are in-frame only. Not every clone is retained; where verified, under half of the shortfall comes from an unresolved V gene, and the cause of the rest is unknown. V and J calls and clone size are as listed in that table; D and trimming were resolved from the DNA. The sample yields about 170,000 clones; 70% to 80% were counted once. Less than 0.9% of the sample belongs to the ten largest clones.

Sequences were obtained from PBMCs. The rearranged segments are TRBV30 and TRBJ1-1; the D gene remains uncertain. This sequence was found in a female donor in good health and CMV-seronegative. At the DNA level, the sequence is TGTGCCTGGAGTCGGCGGAGAGACACTGAAGCTTTCTTT. Its translation reads: CAWSRRRDTEAFF. The reference TRBV30 and TRBJ1-1 proteins fill in what lies around the CDR3, so the full variable domain reads SQTIHQWPATLVQPVGSPLSLECTVEGTSNPNLYWYRQAAGRGLQLLFYSVGIGQISSEVPQNLSASRPQDRQFILSSKKLLLSDSGFYLCAWSRRRDTEAFFGQGTRLTVV.